One sample yielded the 28 T cell receptor beta chains listed below, sequenced in a study of glioma-infiltrating T cells. Using RNA template, CDR3s of TCR alpha and beta were amplified with iRepertoire arm-PCR. Each CDR3 protein is one row after TCRdb ran MiXCR on the multiplex PCR reads. The data hold 100,000 to 150,000 distinct CDR3 sequences, with about 25% observed a single time. Input material: glioma tissue, nonneoplastic brain tissue, or PBMCs (not recorded which). All receptors derive from a human donor with low-grade glioma or glioblastoma, undergoing nonglioma brain surgery, or in good health (not recorded which).

The chain recombines TRBV27 with TRBJ2-1; the match to TRBD2 covers 15 bases. Germline V CDR1 and CDR2: MNHEY, SMNVEV (reference sequence). The length of the CDR3 is 15 residues. The trim removed 7 bases at V and 9 bases at J, leaving 7 bases unmatched. The chain's CDR3 is CASTRPGLAGGEQFF. DNA for the CDR3: TGTGCCAGCACCCGGCCGGGACTAGCGGGAGGTGAGCAGTTCTTC.

Details on this clonotype: The junction does not match germline at one end; this may be a read error. The chain is built from TRBV2 and TRBJ1-6; D ambiguous. Germline V gene data show CDR1 as SNHLY and CDR2 as FYNNEI. This CDR3 contains 15 residues. The CDR3 spells CTSSASQENNSPLHF. The DNA for the CDR3 is TGTACCAGCAGCGCGTCCCAGGAGAATAATTCACCCCTCCACTTT. Filled out from reference TRBV2 and TRBJ1-6, the complete variable domain reads EPEVTQTPSHQVTQMGQEVILRCVPISNHLYFYWYRQILGQKVEFLVSFYNNEISEKSEIFDDQFSVERPDGSNFTLKIRSTKLEDSAMYFCTSSASQENNSPLHFGNGTRLTVT.

The chain is built from TRBV20-1 and TRBJ1-2; D ambiguous. V was pared by 2 bases and J by 0 bases, with 10 bases between. The V gene's germline CDR1 is DFQATT and CDR2 SNEGSKA (reference sequence). This CDR3 contains 14 residues. CDR3 in amino acids: CSARWSSPNYGYTF. DNA for the CDR3: TGCAGTGCTAGATGGAGCAGTCCTAACTATGGCTACACCTTC.

This sequence joins TRBV7-9 and TRBJ2-3, with D possibly TRBD2 on 7 matching bases. V gave up 5 bases and J gave up 4 bases, with 22 bases separating them. This CDR3 comprises 17 residues. Germline lookup yields CDR1 SEHNR and CDR2 FQNEAQ (reference sequence). CDR3 nucleotides: TGTGCCAGCAGCCCAACGACTAGCCAGGAGGGGGCAGATACGCAGTATTTT. Translating gives CASSPTTSQEGADTQYF.

The chain employs TRBV7-6 and TRBJ2-5; 13 positions agree with TRBD2. The germline V gene has CDR1 SGHVS and CDR2 FNYEAQ. CDR3 length: 17 amino acids. The trim removed 3 bases at V and 7 bases at J, leaving 11 bases unmatched. The CDR3 DNA reads TGTGCCAGCAGCTTGGGGACTAGCGGGGCTCTCACGGGGACCCAGTACTTC. Encoded protein: CASSLGTSGALTGTQYF.

Remarks on this clonotype: This may come from a read error, since a much larger clone is one base off. The chain recombines TRBV3-1 with TRBJ2-2; no reliable D call. Trimming left V 0 bases short and J 4 bases short, with 0 bases between. CDR1 LGHDT and CDR2 YNNKEL come from the germline V gene (reference sequence). The CDR3 contains 12 residues. CDR3 protein: CASSQDTGELFF. DNA of the CDR3: TGTGCCAGCAGCCAAGACACCGGGGAGCTGTTTTTT.

The rearrangement joins TRBV29-1 to TRBJ2-3; D remains unclear. In germline, CDR1 is SQVTM, CDR2 ANQGSEA. CDR3 length: 13 residues. V gave up 1 base and J gave up 5 bases, with 10 bases separating them. CDR3 in amino acids: CSVEADSRDTQYF. The DNA for the CDR3 is TGCAGCGTTGAAGCAGACTCCAGAGATACGCAGTATTTT.

Turning to this clonotype: One base away lies a much larger clone, so this may be a sequencing read error. The chain carries TRBV4-2 and TRBJ1-2, with 7 nucleotides matching TRBD1. The CDR3 contains 15 residues. Germline assignment: CDR1 LGHNA and CDR2 YNFKEQ. CDR3 residues: CAGSQVGQGDYGYTF. The CDR3 coding sequence is TGTGCCGGCAGCCAAGTTGGGCAGGGGGACTATGGCTACACCTTC.

CDR3 loop: CASRGTWEQPQHF. The DNA for the CDR3 is TGTGCCAGCAGGGGGACATGGGAACAGCCCCAGCATTTT. V gene TRBV12-3 or TRBV12-4 combines with J gene TRBJ1-5; weak D call: TRBD1 (6 bases). V was clipped by 6 bases and J by 7 bases, with 13 bases between them. The length of the CDR3 is 13 residues.

This clonotype has just a few counts. The rearrangement joins TRBV4-1 to TRBJ2-1, with 8 bases fitting TRBD1. Germline values: CDR1 MGHRA, CDR2 YSYEKL. The length of the CDR3 is 14 residues. V shed 6 bases and J 3 bases; nucleotides not matched to a gene: 4. CDR3 coding DNA: TGCGCCAGCAGACAGGACAGGGACTACAATGAGCAGTTCTTC. Its translation is CASRQDRDYNEQFF.

This clonotype was counted a few times. The chain joins TRBV19 to TRBJ1-1; D uncertain. This CDR3 spans 13 amino acids. From germline, CDR1 is LNHDA and CDR2 SQIVND (reference sequence). V was clipped by 5 bases and J by 1 base, with 8 bases between them. Here the CDR3 reads CASSQDWNTEAFF. CDR3 nucleotide sequence: TGTGCCAGTAGTCAGGACTGGAACACTGAAGCTTTCTTT.

This chain joins TRBV6-1 and TRBJ1-2; maybe TRBD1 (5 bases). This CDR3 is built from 14 residues. Trimming pared 10 bases from V and 0 bases from J, leaving 15 bases between. Germline V gives CDR1 MNHNS, CDR2 SASEGT. The CDR3 region is CAIRARSTNYGYTF. In nucleotides, the CDR3 is TGTGCCATCAGGGCCCGCAGTACTAACTATGGCTACACCTTC.

This clonotype was seen more than once but under ten times. The chain carries TRBV6-1 and TRBJ1-5; TRBD1 is a possible D gene (5 bases). CDR3 size: 16 residues. Germline V gene sequence: CDR1 MNHNS, CDR2 SASEGT. V was pared by 0 bases and J by 6 bases, with 15 bases between. The CDR3 DNA follows: TGTGCCAGCAGTGAAGCTCCTCGACAGACCGGTCAGCCCCAGCATTTT. Translated: CASSEAPRQTGQPQHF.

This clonotype was seen many times. CDR3 DNA sequence: TGCAGTGCTAGAGAAGGAGCGAACACCGGGGAGCTGTTTTTT. This gives the protein CSAREGANTGELFF. The J gene is TRBJ2-2, the V gene TRBV20-1; D not resolved. Germline loops: CDR1 DFQATT, CDR2 SNEGSKA (reference sequence). CDR3 length: 14 amino acids. Trimming pared 0 bases from V and 0 bases from J, leaving 5 bases between.

This clonotype was counted only a few times. V and J are TRBV3-1 and TRBJ2-1, with D possibly TRBD1 on 6 matching bases. The CDR3 has 17 amino acids. Germline loops: CDR1 LGHDT, CDR2 YNNKEL (reference sequence). V lost 0 bases and J 5 bases, leaving 17 bases between the germline ends. As DNA, the CDR3 is TGTGCCAGCAGCCAAGATAGGGGCAGGCCAGGGGACAATGAGCAGTTCTTC. It encodes CASSQDRGRPGDNEQFF.

This chain links TRBV19 with TRBJ1-5; D is unclear. The CDR3 covers 13 residues. Trimming stripped 6 bases from V and 0 bases from J, with 6 bases between. CDR1 LNHDA and CDR2 SQIVND come from the germline V gene (reference sequence). The CDR3 reads CASSAYSNQPQHF. The CDR3 coding sequence is TGTGCCAGTAGCGCTTATAGCAATCAGCCCCAGCATTTT.

This clonotype appeared many times. The gene calls are TRBV6-1 and TRBJ1-1; no reliable D call. Germline V gene sequence: CDR1 MNHNS, CDR2 SASEGT. This CDR3 comprises 15 residues. Between the trimmed V and J ends, which lost 2 bases and 4 bases, there was a span of 14 bases. Written as DNA, the CDR3 is TGTGCCAGCAGTGAAAATCCGTCCGGCATCACTGAAGCTTTCTTT. Translating it yields CASSENPSGITEAFF.

The rearrangement links TRBV19 to TRBJ1-2, with TRBD1 identical over 8 bases. V lost 1 base, J lost 2 bases, and 6 bases stayed unmatched. In germline, CDR1 is LNHDA, CDR2 SQIVND (reference sequence). CDR3 length: 16 amino acids. The CDR3 DNA follows: TGTGCCAGTAGTATAGTTTCAGGGGGCGCCAACTATGGCTACACCTTC. Encoded protein: CASSIVSGGANYGYTF.

The table lists this clonotype with many counts. The chain carries TRBV27 and TRBJ1-6, with no clear D. V lost 4 bases and J 10 bases, leaving 8 bases between the germline ends. The CDR3 totals 12 residues. Germline CDR1 and CDR2: MNHEY and SMNVEV (reference sequence). This CDR3 reads CASSSRGSPLHF. The CDR3 DNA is TGTGCCAGCAGTTCCCGAGGGTCACCCCTCCACTTT.

The V gene is TRBV15, the J gene TRBJ1-2; weak D call: TRBD1 (6 bases). The germline gives CDR1 LNHNV, CDR2 YYDKDF (reference sequence). The V and J ends lost 0 bases and 5 bases respectively, with 10 bases between them. This CDR3 contains 14 residues. The CDR3 sequence: CATSRDRQGYGYTF. The CDR3 region has the DNA TGTGCCACCAGCAGAGATCGGCAGGGGTATGGCTACACCTTC.

The rearrangement joins TRBV7-3 to TRBJ2-3; 8 bases are a match to TRBD1. Per the germline V gene, CDR1 is SGHTA and CDR2 is FQGTGA. V lost 5 bases to trimming and J lost 6 bases; unmatched junction nucleotides: 10. The CDR3 covers 15 residues. The CDR3 DNA is TGTGCCAGCAGCCCGAAGGACAGGGCTGGGGATACGCAGTATTTT. Residues: CASSPKDRAGDTQYF.

Notes on this clonotype: Given a much more abundant clone one base away, this may be a read error. The rearrangement links TRBV20-1 to TRBJ2-7, with D maybe TRBD1 (6 bases). CDR3 length: 14 residues. Germline V gives CDR1 DFQATT, CDR2 SNEGSKA (reference sequence). V lost 4 bases and J 10 bases, leaving 23 bases between the germline ends. The CDR3 is CSAIRDTSQETQYV. Written as DNA, the CDR3 is TGCAGTGCTATCCGGGACACCTCCCAAGAGACCCAGTACGTC.

This clonotype is a singleton in its sample. This chain connects TRBV28 to TRBJ1-4, with 8 bases aligning to TRBD1. The ends lost 6 bases at V and 8 bases at J; junction bases unmatched: 11. CDR1 and CDR2 (germline): MDHEN, SYDVKM. The CDR3 is made up of 15 amino acids. In DNA form, the CDR3 reads TGTGCCAGCAGAGGCCCGACAGGGGTCGGGGAAAAACTGTTTTTT. It codes for CASRGPTGVGEKLFF.

There are many counts of this clonotype. This chain connects TRBV24-1 to TRBJ2-1, with D unclear. CDR3 length: 11 amino acids. Germline-derived CDR1 and CDR2 are KGHDR and SFDVKD. Trimming pared 7 bases from V and 12 bases from J, leaving 12 bases between. CDR3 amino acids: CATSALSRQFF. The CDR3 DNA sequence: TGTGCCACCAGCGCCCTAAGCAGGCAGTTCTTC.

With respect to this clonotype: One end of the junction fails to match germline, which may point to a read error. The gene calls are TRBV24-1 and TRBJ2-3; D is ambiguous. CDR1 is KGHDR, CDR2 SFDVKD, per germline. The CDR3 extends over 14 amino acids. CDR3 in DNA: TGTGCCACCAGTGATTTGAGGGTCACAGATACGCGGTATTTT. Protein product: CATSDLRVTDTRYF.

This clonotype was seen more than once but under ten times. The genes are TRBV24-1 and TRBJ1-1, with D unresolved. The CDR3 spans 12 residues. The germline V gene has CDR1 KGHDR and CDR2 SFDVKD. V lost 5 bases to trimming and J lost 2 bases, with 5 bases between them. The CDR3 is CATSVDNTEAFF. In nucleotides, the CDR3 is TGTGCCACCAGTGTTGACAACACTGAAGCTTTCTTT.

This clonotype was counted between two and nine times. The chain uses TRBV6-1 and TRBJ2-3; the D gene is possibly TRBD2 (5 bases). V was clipped by 5 bases and J by 4 bases, with 19 bases between them. The CDR3 contains 16 residues. Germline V gene sequence: CDR1 MNHNS, CDR2 SASEGT. The CDR3 region has the DNA TGTGCCAGCAGTAGCGGACTGGGGTCCAGCGCAGATACGCAGTATTTT. Encoded protein: CASSSGLGSSADTQYF.

The V call is TRBV6-1, the J call TRBJ2-1; D ambiguous. This CDR3 has 15 amino acids. The germline V gene encodes CDR1 MNHNS and CDR2 SASEGT. The ends were cut back, 5 bases at V and 9 bases at J, with 20 bases in the middle. The CDR3 sequence is CASSQNDWPSGEQFF. The CDR3 DNA is TGTGCCAGCAGTCAAAATGACTGGCCCTCTGGTGAGCAGTTCTTC.